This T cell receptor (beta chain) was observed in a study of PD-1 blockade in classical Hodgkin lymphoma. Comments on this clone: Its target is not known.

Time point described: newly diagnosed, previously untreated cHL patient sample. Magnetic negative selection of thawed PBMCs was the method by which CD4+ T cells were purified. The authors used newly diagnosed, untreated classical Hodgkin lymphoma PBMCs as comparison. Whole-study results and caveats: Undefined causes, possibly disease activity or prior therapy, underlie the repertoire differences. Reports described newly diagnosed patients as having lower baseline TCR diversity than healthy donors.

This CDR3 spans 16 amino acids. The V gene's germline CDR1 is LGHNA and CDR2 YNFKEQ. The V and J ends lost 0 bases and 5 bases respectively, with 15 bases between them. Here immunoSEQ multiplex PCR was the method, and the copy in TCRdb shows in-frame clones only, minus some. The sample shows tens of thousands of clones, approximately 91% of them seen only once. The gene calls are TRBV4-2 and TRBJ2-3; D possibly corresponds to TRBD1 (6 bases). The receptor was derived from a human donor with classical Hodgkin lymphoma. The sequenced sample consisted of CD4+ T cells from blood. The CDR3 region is CASSQDLGAARDTQYF. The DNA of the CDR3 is TGTGCCAGCAGCCAAGATTTGGGGGCCGCACGAGATACGCAGTATTTT.